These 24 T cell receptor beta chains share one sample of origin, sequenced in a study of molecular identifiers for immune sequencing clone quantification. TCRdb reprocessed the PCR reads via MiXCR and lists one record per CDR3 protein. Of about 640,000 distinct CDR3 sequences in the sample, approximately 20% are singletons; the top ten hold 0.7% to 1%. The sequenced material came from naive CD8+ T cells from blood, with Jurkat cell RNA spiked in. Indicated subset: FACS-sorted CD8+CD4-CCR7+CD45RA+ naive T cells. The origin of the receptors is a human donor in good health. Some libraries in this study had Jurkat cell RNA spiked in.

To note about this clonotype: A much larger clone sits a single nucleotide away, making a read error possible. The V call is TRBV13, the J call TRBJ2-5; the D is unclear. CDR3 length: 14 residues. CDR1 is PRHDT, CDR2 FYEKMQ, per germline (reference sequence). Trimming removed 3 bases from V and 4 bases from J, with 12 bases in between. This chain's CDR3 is CASSLRIQRETQYF. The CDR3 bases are TGTGCCAGCAGCTTGAGGATCCAACGAGAGACCCAGTACTTC.

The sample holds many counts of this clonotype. The CDR3 DNA sequence: TGCAGCGTTGTTGGGGACAGGGGAAACACCGGGGAGCTGTTTTTT. This translates into CSVVGDRGNTGELFF. The chain recombines TRBV29-1 with TRBJ2-2; 10 nucleotides line up with TRBD1. V was pared by 4 bases and J by 2 bases, with 4 bases of the junction left unmatched. The CDR3 contains 15 residues. Germline V lookup: CDR1 SQVTM, CDR2 ANQGSEA.

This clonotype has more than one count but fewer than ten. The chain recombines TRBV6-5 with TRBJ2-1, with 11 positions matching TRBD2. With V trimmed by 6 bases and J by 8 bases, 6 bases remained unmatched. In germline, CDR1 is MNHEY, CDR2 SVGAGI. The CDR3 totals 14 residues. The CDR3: CASRWLAGGYEQFF. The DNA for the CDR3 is TGTGCCAGCAGGTGGCTAGCGGGAGGCTATGAGCAGTTCTTC.

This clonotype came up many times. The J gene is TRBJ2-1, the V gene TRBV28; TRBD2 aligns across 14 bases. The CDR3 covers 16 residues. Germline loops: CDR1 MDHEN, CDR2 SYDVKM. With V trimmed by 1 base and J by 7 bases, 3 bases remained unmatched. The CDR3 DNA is TGTGCCAGCAGTTTATTCGGGACTAGCGGGGGTAATGAGCAGTTCTTC. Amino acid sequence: CASSLFGTSGGNEQFF.

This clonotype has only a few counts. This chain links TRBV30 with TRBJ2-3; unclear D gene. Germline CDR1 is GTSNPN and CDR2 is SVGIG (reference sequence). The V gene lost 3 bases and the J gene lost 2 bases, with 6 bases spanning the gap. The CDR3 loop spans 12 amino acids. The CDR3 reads CAWSALTDTQYF. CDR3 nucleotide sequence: TGTGCCTGGAGCGCCCTCACAGATACGCAGTATTTT.

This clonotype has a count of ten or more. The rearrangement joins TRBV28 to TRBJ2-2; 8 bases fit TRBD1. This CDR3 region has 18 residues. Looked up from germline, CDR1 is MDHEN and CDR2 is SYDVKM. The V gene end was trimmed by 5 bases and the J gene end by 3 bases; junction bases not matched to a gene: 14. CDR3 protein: CASSGSSNRGAYTGELFF. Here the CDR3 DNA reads TGTGCCAGCAGTGGCTCCTCCAACAGGGGGGCGTACACCGGGGAGCTGTTTTTT.

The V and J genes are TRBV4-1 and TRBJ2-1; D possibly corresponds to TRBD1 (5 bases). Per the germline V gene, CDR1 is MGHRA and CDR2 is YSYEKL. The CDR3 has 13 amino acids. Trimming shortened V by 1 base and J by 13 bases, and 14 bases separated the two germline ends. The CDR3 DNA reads TGCGCCAGCAGCCAAGGAGAAATAAGGGGACAGTTCTTC. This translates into CASSQGEIRGQFF.

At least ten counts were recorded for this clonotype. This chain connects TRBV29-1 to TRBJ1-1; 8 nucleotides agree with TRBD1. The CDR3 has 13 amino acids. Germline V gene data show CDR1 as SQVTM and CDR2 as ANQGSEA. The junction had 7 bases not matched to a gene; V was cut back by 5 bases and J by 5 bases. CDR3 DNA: TGCAGCGTTCTTCAGGGGGCGGGTACTGAAGCTTTCTTT. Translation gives CSVLQGAGTEAFF.

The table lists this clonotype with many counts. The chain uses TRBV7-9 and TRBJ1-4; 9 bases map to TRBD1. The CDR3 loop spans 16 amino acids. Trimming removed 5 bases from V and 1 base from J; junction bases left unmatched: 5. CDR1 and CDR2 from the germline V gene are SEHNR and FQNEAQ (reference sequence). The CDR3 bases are TGTGCCAGCAGCCCCAGGACAGGGGAAACTAATGAAAAACTGTTTTTT. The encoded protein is CASSPRTGETNEKLFF. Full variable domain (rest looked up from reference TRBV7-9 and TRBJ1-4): DTGVSQNPRHKITKRGQNVTFRCDPISEHNRLYWYRQTLGQGPEFLTYFQNEAQLEKSRLLSDRFSAERPKGSFSTLEIQRTEQGDSAMYLCASSPRTGETNEKLFFGSGTQLSVL.

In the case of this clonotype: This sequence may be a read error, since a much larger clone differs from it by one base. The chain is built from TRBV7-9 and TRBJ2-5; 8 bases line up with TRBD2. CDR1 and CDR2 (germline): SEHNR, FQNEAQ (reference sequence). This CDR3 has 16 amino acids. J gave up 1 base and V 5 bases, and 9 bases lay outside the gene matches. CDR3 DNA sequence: TGTGCCAGCAGCGCAGGACCAGCGGGGGCCCAAGAGACCCAGTACTTC. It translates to CASSAGPAGAQETQYF.

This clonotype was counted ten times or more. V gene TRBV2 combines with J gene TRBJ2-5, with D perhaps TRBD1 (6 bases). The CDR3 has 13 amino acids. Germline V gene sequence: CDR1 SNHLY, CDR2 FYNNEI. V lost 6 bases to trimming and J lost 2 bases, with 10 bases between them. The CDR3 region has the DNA TGTGCCAGCAGAAACGGACAGCAAGAGACCCAGTACTTC. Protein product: CASRNGQQETQYF. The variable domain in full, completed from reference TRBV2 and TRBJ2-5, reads EPEVTQTPSHQVTQMGQEVILRCVPISNHLYFYWYRQILGQKVEFLVSFYNNEISEKSEIFDDQFSVERPDGSNFTLKIRSTKLEDSAMYFCASRNGQQETQYFGPGTRLLVL.

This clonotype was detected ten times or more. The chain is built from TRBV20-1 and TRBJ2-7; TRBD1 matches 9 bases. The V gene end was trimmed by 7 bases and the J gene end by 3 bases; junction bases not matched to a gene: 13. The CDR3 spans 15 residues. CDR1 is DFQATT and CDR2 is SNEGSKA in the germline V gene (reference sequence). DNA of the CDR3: TGCAGTGTAGCCTCCGGACAGGGGAGAGGCTACGAGCAGTACTTC. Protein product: CSVASGQGRGYEQYF.

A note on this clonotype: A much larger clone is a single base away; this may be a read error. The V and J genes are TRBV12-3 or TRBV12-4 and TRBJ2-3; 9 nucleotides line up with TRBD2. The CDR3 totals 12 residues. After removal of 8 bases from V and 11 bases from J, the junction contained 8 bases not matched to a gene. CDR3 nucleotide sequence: TGTGCCAGCGGTCCCGGGACTAGCAGGCAGTATTTT. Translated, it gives CASGPGTSRQYF.

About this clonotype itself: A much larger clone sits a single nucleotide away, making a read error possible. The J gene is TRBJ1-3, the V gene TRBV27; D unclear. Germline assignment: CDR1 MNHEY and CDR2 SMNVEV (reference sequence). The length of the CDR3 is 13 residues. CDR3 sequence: CACSLSRGNTIYF. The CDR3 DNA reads TGTGCCTGCAGTTTATCTCGCGGAAACACCATATATTTT.

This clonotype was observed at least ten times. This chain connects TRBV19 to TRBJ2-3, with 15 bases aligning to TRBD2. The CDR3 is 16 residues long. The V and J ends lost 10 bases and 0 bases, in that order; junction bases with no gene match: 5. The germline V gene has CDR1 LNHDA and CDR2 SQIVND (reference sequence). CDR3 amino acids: CATTGLAGGSTDTQYF. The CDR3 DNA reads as TGTGCCACAACGGGACTAGCGGGGGGCAGCACAGATACGCAGTATTTT.

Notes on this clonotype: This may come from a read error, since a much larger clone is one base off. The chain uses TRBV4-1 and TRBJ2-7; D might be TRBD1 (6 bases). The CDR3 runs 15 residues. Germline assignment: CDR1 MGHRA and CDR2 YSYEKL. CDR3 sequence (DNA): TGCGCCAGCAGCCAAGATCATCTGACAGGAGGCGAGCAGCACTTC. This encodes CASSQDHLTGGEQHF.

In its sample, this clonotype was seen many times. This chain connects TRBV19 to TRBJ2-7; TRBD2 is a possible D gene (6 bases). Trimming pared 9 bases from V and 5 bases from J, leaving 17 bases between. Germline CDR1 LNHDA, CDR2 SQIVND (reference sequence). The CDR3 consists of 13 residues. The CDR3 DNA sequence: TGTGCCAGCTCTTTCGGGAGTAACCACGAGCAGTACTTC. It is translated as CASSFGSNHEQYF.

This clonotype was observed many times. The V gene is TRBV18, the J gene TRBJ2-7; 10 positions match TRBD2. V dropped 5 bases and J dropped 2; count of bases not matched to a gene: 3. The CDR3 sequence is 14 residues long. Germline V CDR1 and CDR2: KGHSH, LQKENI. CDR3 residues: CASSTSGMTYEQYF. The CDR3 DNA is TGTGCCAGCTCAACTAGCGGGATGACCTACGAGCAGTACTTC.

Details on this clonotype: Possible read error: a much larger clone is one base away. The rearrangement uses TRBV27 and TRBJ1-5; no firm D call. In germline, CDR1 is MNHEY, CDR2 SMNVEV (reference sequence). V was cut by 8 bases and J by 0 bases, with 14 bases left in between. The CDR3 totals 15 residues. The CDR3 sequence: CASGRSRDSNQPQHF. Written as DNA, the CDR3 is TGTGCCAGCGGGAGAAGCCGGGATAGCAATCAGCCCCAGCATTTT.

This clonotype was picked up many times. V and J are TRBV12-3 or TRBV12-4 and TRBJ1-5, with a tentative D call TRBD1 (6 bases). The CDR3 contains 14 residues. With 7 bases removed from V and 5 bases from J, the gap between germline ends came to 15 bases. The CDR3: CASNHQGSHQPQHF. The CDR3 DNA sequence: TGTGCCAGCAACCACCAGGGGTCCCATCAGCCCCAGCATTTT.

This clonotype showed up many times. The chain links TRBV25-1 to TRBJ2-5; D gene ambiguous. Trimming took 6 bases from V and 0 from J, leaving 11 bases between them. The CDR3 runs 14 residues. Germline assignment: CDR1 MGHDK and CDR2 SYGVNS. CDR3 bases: TGTGCCAGCAGCGCTAATAGGTACCAAGAGACCCAGTACTTC. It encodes CASSANRYQETQYF.

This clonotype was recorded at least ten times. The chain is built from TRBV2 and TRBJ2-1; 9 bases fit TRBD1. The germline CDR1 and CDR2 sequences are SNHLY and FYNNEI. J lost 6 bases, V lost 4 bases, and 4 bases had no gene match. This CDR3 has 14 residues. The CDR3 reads CASSGTGAANEQFF. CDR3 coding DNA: TGTGCCAGCAGTGGGACAGGGGCGGCCAATGAGCAGTTCTTC.

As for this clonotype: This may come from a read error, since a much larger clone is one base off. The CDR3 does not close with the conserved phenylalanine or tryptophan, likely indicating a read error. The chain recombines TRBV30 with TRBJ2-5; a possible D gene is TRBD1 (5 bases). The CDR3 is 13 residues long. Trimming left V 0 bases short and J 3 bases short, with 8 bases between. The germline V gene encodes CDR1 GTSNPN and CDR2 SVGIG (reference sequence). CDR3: CAWSVQGEETQYS. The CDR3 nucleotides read TGTGCCTGGAGTGTACAAGGGGAAGAGACCCAGTACTCC.

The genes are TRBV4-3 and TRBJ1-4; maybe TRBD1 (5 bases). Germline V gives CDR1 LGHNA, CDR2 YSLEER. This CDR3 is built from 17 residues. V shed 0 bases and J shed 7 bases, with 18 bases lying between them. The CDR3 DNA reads TGCGCCAGCAGCCAAGACCCCGCAGGGCTCTTAGGTGAAAAACTGTTTTTT. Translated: CASSQDPAGLLGEKLFF.